This T cell receptor beta chain was sequenced for a study of blood T cell repertoires in COVID-19. About the research overall: Symptom resolution, clearance, or two negative PCRs marked donors in Cohort 3 as recovered. Sources were T cells, B-cell-depleted T cells, or PBMCs; the material itself was cDNA or gDNA. Sites across the United States, Italy and Spain contributed samples from acute and convalescent COVID-19.

The method was immunoSEQ multiplex PCR; TCRdb's version includes in-frame clones alone and lacks a portion of them. Of 210,000 or so clones in the sample, 70% to 90% were seen once. The trim removed 1 base at V and 4 bases at J, leaving 5 bases unmatched. The CDR3 consists of 15 residues. Looked up from germline, CDR1 is SEHNR and CDR2 is FQNEAQ (reference sequence). The chain joins TRBV7-9 to TRBJ2-5, with 8 bases matching TRBD1. The TCR sequence derives from a woman aged 45-65 years in a cohort exposed to, infected with or recovered from COVID-19 (not recorded which). Sequenced input: PBMCs or T cells enriched from blood (not recorded which). The DNA of the CDR3 is TGTGCCAGCAGCTTAGTACAGGGGGGAGGAGAGACCCAGTACTTC. Translated: CASSLVQGGGETQYF.